The following is a T cell receptor beta chain sequence with its context. What it binds is unknown. It was roughly 200 ng DNA, approximately 28,000 T cell genomes, that sorted-subset replicate PCRs used. The repertoire was sequenced with immunoSEQ multiplex PCR; TCRdb's copy has only in-frame clones and lacks some. The repertoire consists of 650,000 to 800,000 clones, with around 90% occurring once and the leading ten covering 24%. This specimen comes from a study of shared clonotypes between healthy human individuals. General study points: Shared clonotypes: about 4.6% naive CD4, roughly 3.8% naive CD8, 2.3% memory CD4, 0.4% memory CD8. Generation probabilities of non-shared clonotypes were lower (relative to those shared by all four donors).

This CDR3 comprises 14 residues. Trimming removed 7 bases from V and 3 bases from J, with 13 bases in between. Germline loops: CDR1 LNHDA, CDR2 SQIVND (reference sequence). The naive CD8 subset, CD45RO-negative cells positively selected for CCR7, excluded terminally differentiated effector memory CD45RA+ cells. The sample taken for sequencing was naive CD8+ T cells sorted from blood. The V gene is TRBV19, the J gene TRBJ1-5; D possibly corresponds to TRBD1 (6 bases). The TCR comes from a man aged 30 to 39 in good health. CDR3 nucleotide sequence: TGTGCCAGTACAGGGACACTGTACAATCAGCCCCAGCATTTT. Residues: CASTGTLYNQPQHF.